This T cell receptor beta chain was profiled in a study of shared clonotypes between healthy human individuals. Trimming left V 4 bases short and J 6 bases short, with 13 bases between. Germline V lookup: CDR1 MGHDK, CDR2 SYGVNS. The CDR3 loop spans 13 amino acids. Over several immunoSEQ plates, each subset's genomic DNA was distributed in even portions. TCRdb keeps only in-frame clones here, not all; method: immunoSEQ multiplex PCR. The table lists around 2.5 million clones, roughly 93% of them singletons. Healthy adults negative for HIV, lacking recent acute infections or vaccinations, served as donors. Overall study results and limits: Shared clonotypes: about 5.3% naive CD4, under 4% naive CD8, about 2.5% memory CD4, 0.4% to 0.5% memory CD8. Sampling used blood alone; tissue repertoires probably differ.

Worth noting for this clone: The antigen remains unidentified.

The J gene is TRBJ2-7, the V gene TRBV25-1, with D possibly matching TRBD1 (6 bases). The TCR was taken from a man aged 18 to 30 in good health. Some clones in this sample may be carry-over from other donors' samples. Material for sequencing was naive CD4+ T cells from PBMCs. Subset defined: CD45RA+ positively selected. The CDR3 reads CASSGTGFSEQYF. The CDR3 DNA reads TGTGCCAGCAGTGGAACAGGGTTTTCCGAGCAGTACTTC.